The rows below give T cell receptor beta chains drawn from one sample of a study of shared T cell receptors in the human thymus. The assay was immunoSEQ multiplex PCR, and TCRdb's table has in-frame clones only and misses some. Among hundreds of thousands of clones listed, over 75% were seen once. These same records also appear under a second study, on human thymus T cells.

Specimen: thymocytes. These receptors were taken from a boy younger than two with a congenital heart defect. Each CDR3 is given with its conserved first and last residue. D genes are given only for firm matches. Clone size is shown for a subset of rows, as once, few, many or a class of expanded clone.

CASSQGDRGRVDTEAFF,TGTGCCAGCAGTCAAGGAGACAGGGGACGTGTGGACACTGAAGCTTTCTTT,TRBV6-1,-,TRBJ1-1,17,TRBD1
CAWRDRMNTEAFF,TGTGCCTGGAGGGACAGGATGAACACTGAAGCTTTCTTT,TRBV30,once,TRBJ1-1,13,TRBD1
CASSEACPTSGRGDTQYF,TGTGCCAGCAGTGAAGCGTGCCCGACTAGCGGGAGGGGAGATACGCAGTATTTT,TRBV25-1,once,TRBJ2-3,18,TRBD2
CAWSGGLTPDTQYF,TGTGCCTGGAGCGGGGGGCTTACCCCAGATACGCAGTATTTT,TRBV30,-,TRBJ2-3,14,-
CAISEPSQHQETQYF,TGTGCCATCAGTGAGCCCTCACAGCACCAAGAGACCCAGTACTTC,TRBV10-3,-,TRBJ2-5,15,-
CASSQVRRDRPSGANVLTF,TGCGCCAGCAGCCAAGTTCGTAGGGACAGGCCCTCTGGGGCCAACGTCCTGACTTTC,TRBV4-3,-,TRBJ2-6,19,TRBD1
CASRDRYGYTF,TGTGCCAGCAGGGACAGATATGGCTACACCTTC,TRBV27,-,TRBJ1-2,11,-
CASSLAEGIGEQFF,TGTGCCAGCAGCTTAGCGGAGGGGATAGGCGAGCAGTTCTTC,TRBV7-9,-,TRBJ2-1,14,-
CASSGDRGRTYEQYF,TGTGCCAGCAGTGGGGACAGGGGAAGGACCTACGAGCAGTACTTC,TRBV6-1,-,TRBJ2-7,15,TRBD1
CAWIPGVASGNTIYF,TGTGCCTGGATCCCAGGGGTGGCTTCTGGAAACACCATATATTTT,TRBV30,-,TRBJ1-3,15,-
CASSLGRGQGVYEQYF,TGCGCCAGCAGCTTGGGCCGAGGACAGGGGGTATACGAGCAGTACTTC,TRBV5-1,-,TRBJ2-7,16,TRBD1
CASSFGQRVIYEQYF,TGTGCCAGCAGCTTTGGACAGAGGGTTATTTACGAGCAGTACTTC,TRBV7-8,once,TRBJ2-7,15,-
CASSSRTSGPTDTQYF,TGTGCCAGCAGTTCCAGGACTAGCGGACCCACAGATACGCAGTATTTT,TRBV28,-,TRBJ2-3,16,TRBD2
CASSFRPTGESSNEQFF,TGTGCCAGCAGTTTTCGGCCGACAGGGGAATCCTCCAATGAGCAGTTCTTC,TRBV11-2,-,TRBJ2-1,17,TRBD1
CASRVGSGQPQHF,TGCGCCAGCAGGGTAGGAAGCGGTCAGCCCCAGCATTTT,TRBV5-1,-,TRBJ1-5,13,-
CASAFVNTEAFF,TGTGCTAGTGCCTTCGTGAACACTGAAGCTTTCTTT,TRBV12-5,-,TRBJ1-1,12,-
CASSAGPLRDSGADTQYF,TGTGCCAGCAGCGCGGGCCCACTGCGGGACTCTGGAGCGGATACGCAGTATTTT,TRBV9,-,TRBJ2-3,18,-
CSVEDPGSITDTQYF,TGCAGCGTTGAAGATCCGGGGTCTATCACAGATACGCAGTATTTT,TRBV29-1,-,TRBJ2-3,15,-
CASSLYGRLHSGTEAFF,TGTGCCAGCAGTTTATACGGCAGGTTGCATAGCGGAACTGAAGCTTTCTTT,TRBV27,-,TRBJ1-1,17,-
CASSDQRDILGNEQFF,TGTGCCAGCAGTGATCAGCGGGACATACTTGGTAATGAGCAGTTCTTC,TRBV28,-,TRBJ2-1,16,-
CASSQGLAGLVTGELFF,TGTGCCAGCAGCCAGGGGCTAGCGGGACTAGTAACCGGGGAGCTGTTTTTT,TRBV4-2,-,TRBJ2-2,17,TRBD2
CASSESFWAGQHYPYGYTF,TGTGCCAGCAGTGAGAGTTTTTGGGCAGGACAACACTACCCTTATGGCTACACCTTC,TRBV2,-,TRBJ1-2,19,-
CSALRLNEQYF,TGCAGTGCGCTCCGACTGAACGAGCAGTACTTC,TRBV20-1,-,TRBJ2-7,11,-
CASSLALRSRGNTTEAFF,TGTGCCAGCAGCTTAGCGCTCAGATCCAGAGGAAACACCACTGAAGCTTTCTTT,TRBV7-9,-,TRBJ1-1,18,-
CAWSVPRDGNYGYTF,TGTGCCTGGAGTGTACCGCGGGACGGGAACTATGGCTACACCTTC,TRBV30,-,TRBJ1-2,15,-
CASSSTNTGELFF,TGTGCCAGCAGCTCCACAAACACCGGGGAGCTGTTTTTT,TRBV7-9,once,TRBJ2-2,13,-
CASSLRGAEDTQYF,TGTGCCAGCAGTTTACGGGGGGCGGAAGATACGCAGTATTTT,TRBV28,-,TRBJ2-3,14,-
CASSQGGGETQYF,TGTGCCAGCAGTCAAGGGGGAGGGGAGACCCAGTACTTC,TRBV28,-,TRBJ2-5,13,-
CASSQDPSGASGAYLTDTQYF,TGCGCCAGCAGCCAAGATCCATCCGGGGCTAGCGGGGCCTACCTCACAGATACGCAGTATTTT,TRBV4-3,-,TRBJ2-3,21,TRBD2
CASSYDRGNEQYF,TGTGCCAGCAGTTATGACAGGGGTAACGAGCAGTACTTC,TRBV28,-,TRBJ2-7,13,TRBD1
CASSLRPQETQYF,TGTGCCAGCAGTTTGCGCCCCCAAGAGACCCAGTACTTC,TRBV27,-,TRBJ2-5,13,-
CASSCPIWPCYGYTF,TGTGCCAGCAGTTGCCCAATATGGCCCTGCTATGGCTACACCTTC,TRBV28,-,TRBJ1-2,15,-
CASSPRDSNEKLFF,TGTGCCAGCAGCCCCAGGGACTCTAATGAAAAACTGTTTTTT,TRBV6-6,-,TRBJ1-4,14,-
CAIIRGGARYQETQYF,TGTGCCATCATCCGGGGAGGGGCGAGGTACCAAGAGACCCAGTACTTC,TRBV6-4,-,TRBJ2-5,16,TRBD2
CASSERTGANQPQHF,TGTGCCAGCAGTGAACGGACAGGGGCGAATCAGCCCCAGCATTTT,TRBV2,-,TRBJ1-5,15,TRBD1
CASSLAPGASGSFGETQYF,TGTGCCAGCAGCTTAGCGCCAGGAGCTAGCGGGAGCTTCGGGGAGACCCAGTACTTC,TRBV7-2,-,TRBJ2-5,19,TRBD2
CASSPWDSSYEQYF,TGTGCCAGCAGCCCATGGGACAGCTCCTACGAGCAGTACTTC,TRBV5-6,-,TRBJ2-7,14,TRBD1
CASVPDDRAKCGYTF,TGTGCCAGTGTCCCAGACGACAGGGCAAAGTGTGGCTACACCTTC,TRBV19,-,TRBJ1-2,15,TRBD1
CASSAATGATF,TGTGCCAGCAGCGCCGCGACAGGGGCTACCTTC,TRBV6-1,-,TRBJ1-2,11,TRBD1
CANVSGSSSYEQYF,TGTGCCAACGTTAGCGGGTCTAGCTCCTACGAGCAGTACTTC,TRBV27,-,TRBJ2-7,14,TRBD2